Presented here are 10 T cell receptor beta chains from one specimen sequenced in a study of OX40 agonist ivuxolimab in advanced cancers. The data were produced by immunoSEQ multiplex PCR, yet TCRdb's version contains in-frame clones alone and is incomplete. The sample carries roughly 25,000 clones, 81% recorded once. Sample: CD4+ or CD8+ T cells sorted from blood, taken in a trial of the OX40 agonist ivuxolimab. These receptors all stem from an adult with an advanced solid tumor such as melanoma, head and neck, liver or kidney cancer.

The rearrangement uses TRBV4-1 and TRBJ2-1, with TRBD1 matching 10 bases. This CDR3 region has 17 residues. The junction had 10 bases not matched to a gene; V was cut back by 4 bases and J by 4 bases. Looked up from germline, CDR1 is MGHRA and CDR2 is YSYEKL. The CDR3 here is CASSLNLGTGAYNEQFF. CDR3 nucleotide sequence: TGCGCCAGCAGCCTAAATCTCGGGACAGGGGCTTACAATGAGCAGTTCTTC.

The chain couples TRBV29-1 to TRBJ2-3; D is uncertain. CDR1 SQVTM and CDR2 ANQGSEA come from the germline V gene. Trimming took off 3 bases at V and 0 bases at J, with 7 bases between the two ends. CDR3 length: 13 residues. CDR3 bases: TGCAGCGTTGATATGGTGAGCACAGATACGCAGTATTTT. Translated: CSVDMVSTDTQYF.

This sequence joins TRBV7-9 and TRBJ2-4, with a possible D match to TRBD2 (5 bases). The CDR3 is made up of 15 amino acids. Germline V gene lookup returns CDR1 SEHNR and CDR2 FQNEAQ (reference sequence). V lost 5 bases to trimming and J lost 8 bases, with 19 bases between them. The CDR3 region has the DNA TGTGCCAGCAGCACAAGGACGGGGAGAGGAGACATTCAGTACTTC. Its protein is CASSTRTGRGDIQYF.

This clone qualifies as medium-sized. One junction end does not reproduce the germline sequence, and a read error may be involved. The chain employs TRBV7-7 and TRBJ2-1; 12 positions match TRBD1. Looked up from germline, CDR1 is SSHAT and CDR2 is FNYEAQ (reference sequence). This CDR3 spans 15 amino acids. CDR3 DNA sequence: TGTGCTAGCAGCCCAGCAGGGACAGGGGGCGACGAGCAGTTCTTC. Protein: CASSPAGTGGDEQFF.

The rearrangement uses TRBV13 and TRBJ2-7; D is perhaps TRBD2 (6 bases). V shed 0 bases and J shed 6 bases, with 15 bases lying between them. Germline lookup yields CDR1 PRHDT and CDR2 FYEKMQ (reference sequence). The length of the CDR3 is 15 residues. CDR3 nucleotides: TGTGCCAGCAGCTTAGGGGGGACTGGAGTTCCCGAGCAGTACTTC. This gives the protein CASSLGGTGVPEQYF.

The rearrangement joins TRBV2 to TRBJ2-3; 9 nucleotides agree with TRBD1. Per germline, CDR1 SNHLY and CDR2 FYNNEI. This CDR3 region has 16 residues. The J segment lost 5 bases and the V segment lost 7 bases, leaving 13 bases of the junction unmatched. CDR3: CASTPSWDRVRDTQYF. The CDR3, as DNA: TGTGCCAGCACCCCATCCTGGGACAGGGTGCGAGATACGCAGTATTTT.

Ten or more counts support this clone. The chain uses TRBV4-1 and TRBJ1-1; D uncertain. Per the germline V gene, CDR1 is MGHRA and CDR2 is YSYEKL. V lost 0 bases, J lost 5 bases, and 7 bases lay in between. This CDR3 has 13 amino acids. The CDR3 region has the DNA TGCGCCAGCAGCCAAGAAGGGTGGACTGAAGCTTTCTTT. The encoded protein is CASSQEGWTEAFF.

This chain joins TRBV29-1 and TRBJ1-2; 9 bases agree with TRBD1. V shed 3 bases, J shed 5 bases, and the junction held 7 bases outside the gene matches. Germline V gene sequence: CDR1 SQVTM, CDR2 ANQGSEA. The CDR3 extends over 14 amino acids. The CDR3 DNA follows: TGCAGCGTTGAGGGTGCGACAGGGGGTTATGGCTACACCTTC. Protein sequence: CSVEGATGGYGYTF. Full variable domain (missing parts from reference TRBV29-1 and TRBJ1-2): SAVISQKPSRDICQRGTSLTIQCQVDSQVTMMFWYRQQPGQSLTLIATANQGSEATYESGFVIDKFPISRPNLTFSTLTVSNMSPEDSSIYLCSVEGATGGYGYTFGSGTRLTVV.

The V call is TRBV6-5, the J call TRBJ2-1; D is ambiguous. The CDR3 is 13 residues long. Deletions cut 0 bases from V and 13 bases from J, with 13 bases between. Germline V gives CDR1 MNHEY, CDR2 SVGAGI. CDR3 coding DNA: TGTGCCAGCAGTTACTCGAGCCAGGAACCCCAGTTCTTC. It yields the protein CASSYSSQEPQFF.

The CDR3 sequence: CASGPPPLYTEAFF. CDR3 DNA sequence: TGTGCCAGCGGCCCGCCCCCCCTCTACACTGAAGCTTTCTTT. The V gene is TRBV7-9, the J gene TRBJ1-1; no definite D call. CDR1 is SEHNR, CDR2 FQNEAQ, per germline (reference sequence). This CDR3 has 14 amino acids. The V gene lost 8 bases and the J gene lost 3 bases, with 16 bases spanning the gap.